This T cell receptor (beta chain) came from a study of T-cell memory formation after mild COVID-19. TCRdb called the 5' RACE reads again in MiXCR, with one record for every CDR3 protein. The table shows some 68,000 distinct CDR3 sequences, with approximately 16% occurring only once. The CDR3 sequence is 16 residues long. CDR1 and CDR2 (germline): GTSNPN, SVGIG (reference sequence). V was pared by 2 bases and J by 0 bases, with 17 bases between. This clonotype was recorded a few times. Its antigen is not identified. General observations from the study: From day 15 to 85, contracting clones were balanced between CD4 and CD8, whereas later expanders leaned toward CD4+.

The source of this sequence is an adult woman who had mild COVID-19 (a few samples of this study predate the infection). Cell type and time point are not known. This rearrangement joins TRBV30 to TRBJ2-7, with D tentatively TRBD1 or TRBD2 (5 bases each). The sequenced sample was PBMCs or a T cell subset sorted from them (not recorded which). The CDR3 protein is CAWSFNRDGYSYEQYF. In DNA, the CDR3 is TGTGCCTGGAGTTTCAACCGGGACGGCTACTCCTACGAGCAGTACTTC. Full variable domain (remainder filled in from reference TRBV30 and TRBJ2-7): SQTIHQWPATLVQPVGSPLSLECTVEGTSNPNLYWYRQAAGRGLQLLFYSVGIGQISSEVPQNLSASRPQDRQFILSSKKLLLSDSGFYLCAWSFNRDGYSYEQYFGPGTRLTVT.